The next 7 T cell receptor beta chains were all read from a single sample in a study of regulatory T cells in long-lasting Graves disease. The TCR beta library used iRepertoire HTBI primers with Arm-PCR amplification of CDR3. TCRdb re-analysed the multiplex PCR reads in MiXCR, keeping a single row per CDR3 protein. This table has some 400,000 distinct CDR3 sequences, 14% to 15% appearing once. Time point: newly diagnosed GD, antithyroid drugs for less than 3 months. Making the TCR library involved RNA that had been extracted from PBMCs. These data are also associated with another study on T cells in Graves' hyperthyroidism and ophthalmopathy.

Specimen: peripheral blood mononuclear cells (PBMCs), collected at new diagnosis, from a patient treated with antithyroid drugs. These TCRs come from a woman aged 25 to 39 with Graves disease.

Points on this clonotype: A much larger clone sits a single nucleotide away, making a read error possible. The chain links TRBV30 to TRBJ1-1; D unresolved. Germline-derived CDR1 and CDR2 are GTSNPN and SVGIG (reference sequence). The CDR3 loop spans 13 amino acids. CDR3 sequence (DNA): TGTGCCCGGAGCCCCCGAGGTGACACTGAAGCTTTCTTT. Protein product: CARSPRGDTEAFF.

The sample holds many counts of this clonotype. V is TRBV20-1 and J is TRBJ1-1; 7 bases line up with TRBD1. Germline-derived CDR1 and CDR2 are DFQATT and SNEGSKA (reference sequence). V dropped 0 bases and J dropped 11; count of bases not matched to a gene: 12. CDR3 length: 14 amino acids. The CDR3 spells CSAREDRPSGWAFF. CDR3 nucleotides: TGCAGTGCTAGAGAGGACAGGCCTTCGGGTTGGGCTTTCTTT.

This clonotype has more than one count but fewer than ten. The chain combines TRBV3-1 with TRBJ2-6, with D perhaps TRBD2 (5 bases). CDR1 and CDR2 from the germline V gene are LGHDT and YNNKEL (reference sequence). V lost 0 bases and J lost 3, with 18 bases in between. This CDR3 has 19 residues. The CDR3 DNA reads as TGTGCCAGCAGCCAAGATTCTTCCGGGGAGTGGTTTGGGGCCAACGTCCTGACTTTC. It is translated as CASSQDSSGEWFGANVLTF.

This sequence joins TRBV6-1 and TRBJ2-3; 9 nucleotides agree with TRBD1. The CDR3 spans 17 residues. CDR1 is MNHNS, CDR2 SASEGT, per germline. Trimming cost V 6 bases and J 1 base; bases outside gene matches: 11. The CDR3 region is CASRGQGAGRGTDTQYF. The CDR3 DNA sequence: TGTGCCAGCAGGGGACAGGGAGCAGGGAGGGGCACAGATACGCAGTATTTT.

The chain employs TRBV5-5 and TRBJ1-2, with D uncertain. Germline-derived CDR1 and CDR2 are SGHKS and YYEKEE (reference sequence). CDR3 size: 15 residues. Trimming left V 4 bases short and J 0 bases short, with 13 bases between. CDR3 nucleotide sequence: TGTGCCAGCAGCCCCGTTCTGGTGTCTAACTATGGCTACACCTTC. This translates into CASSPVLVSNYGYTF.

This clonotype was recorded at least ten times. The V gene is TRBV28, the J gene TRBJ2-3; perhaps D is TRBD1 or TRBD2 (5 bases each). Germline V gives CDR1 MDHEN, CDR2 SYDVKM. The CDR3 loop spans 14 amino acids. Trimming left V 2 bases short and J 2 bases short, with 8 bases between. The CDR3 region has the DNA TGTGCCAGCAGTTTAACCGGGACCACAGATACGCAGTATTTT. It is translated as CASSLTGTTDTQYF.

In this sample, this clonotype turned up many times. The CDR3 here is CASSFLVIRDRSYEQYF. Here the CDR3 DNA reads TGTGCCAGCAGCTTTTTGGTTATACGGGACAGATCCTACGAGCAGTACTTC. This sequence joins TRBV11-2 and TRBJ2-7, with 7 bases that match TRBD1. Losses at the gene ends were 3 bases for V and 1 base for J; bases not matched to a gene: 12. The length of the CDR3 is 17 residues. From germline, CDR1 is SGHAT and CDR2 FQNNGV. Full variable domain (missing parts from reference TRBV11-2 and TRBJ2-7): EAGVAQSPRYKIIEKRQSVAFWCNPISGHATLYWYQQILGQGPKLLIQFQNNGVVDDSQLPKDRFSAERLKGVDSTLKIQPAKLEDSAVYLCASSFLVIRDRSYEQYFGPGTRLTVT.